The 32 T cell receptor beta chains below were found in one sample sequenced in a study of patients and donors after allogeneic stem cell transplantation. TCRdb reprocessed the RT-PCR reads via MiXCR and lists one record per CDR3 protein. The sample lists 65,000 to 80,000 distinct CDR3 sequences; 26% were seen once. Sequencing input: blood, either unsorted or a sorted T cell fraction (not recorded which). All receptors come from a human donor who was either an allogeneic HSCT recipient or a stem cell or donor lymphocyte infusion donor (not recorded which). It is not recorded whose cells these are; they may come from a transplant donor.

This clonotype was seen a few times. The rearrangement links TRBV4-1 to TRBJ1-5; possibly TRBD1 for D (6 bases). Trimming took off 0 bases at V and 3 bases at J, with 15 bases between the two ends. The CDR3 has 17 residues. CDR1 is MGHRA and CDR2 is YSYEKL in the germline V gene. The CDR3 nucleotides are TGCGCCAGCAGCCAAGATCGGGGGCTCTTTTTCAATCAGCCCCAGCATTTT. It translates to CASSQDRGLFFNQPQHF.

This clonotype was recorded a few times. This chain connects TRBV20-1 to TRBJ1-2; D remains ambiguous. Germline assignment: CDR1 DFQATT and CDR2 SNEGSKA (reference sequence). The length of the CDR3 is 16 residues. Trimming removed 1 base from V and 5 bases from J, with 20 bases in between. The CDR3 sequence is CSARGVAASLNYGYTF. The CDR3 DNA reads TGCAGTGCTAGAGGGGTCGCGGCCTCACTAAATTATGGCTACACCTTC.

This clonotype came up once. The V gene is TRBV7-2, the J gene TRBJ2-3, with a tentative D call TRBD2 (7 bases). V lost 5 bases and J lost 4, with 10 bases in between. CDR1 SGHTA and CDR2 FQGNSA come from the germline V gene. The CDR3 runs to 13 residues. The DNA for the CDR3 is TGTGCCAGCAGCGTAGGGGGGGCAGATACGCAGTATTTT. Translation: CASSVGGADTQYF.

J is TRBJ1-1 and V is TRBV20-1; D is perhaps TRBD1 (5 bases). Per the germline V gene, CDR1 is DFQATT and CDR2 is SNEGSKA (reference sequence). This CDR3 region has 12 residues. V lost 3 bases, J lost 6 bases, and 11 bases lay in between. CDR3 bases: TGCAGTGCTAGTAGTGGGGGGTCTGAAGCTTTCTTT. It translates to CSASSGGSEAFF.

The chain recombines TRBV2 with TRBJ1-2, with D uncertain. The CDR3 covers 16 residues. CDR1 and CDR2 from the germline V gene are SNHLY and FYNNEI. The V gene lost 7 bases and the J gene lost 4 bases, with 22 bases spanning the gap. The CDR3 DNA reads TGTGCCAGCATAAGAGGATCCCTCAAAATTTTCTATGGCTACACCTTC. It specifies CASIRGSLKIFYGYTF.

This chain joins TRBV18 and TRBJ2-7; 7 nucleotides line up with TRBD2. The V gene end was trimmed by 8 bases and the J gene end by 4 bases; junction bases not matched to a gene: 8. Per germline, CDR1 KGHSH and CDR2 LQKENI. The CDR3 is 13 amino acids. The CDR3: CASLPGGGYEQYF. In DNA, the CDR3 is TGTGCCAGCCTCCCGGGGGGAGGATACGAGCAGTACTTC.

This clonotype was recorded at least ten times. V is TRBV5-1 and J is TRBJ1-1; D perhaps matches TRBD1 (5 bases). Germline assignment: CDR1 SGHRS and CDR2 YFSETQ. Between the trimmed V and J ends, which lost 0 bases and 5 bases, there was a span of 11 bases. The CDR3 is 14 residues long. The CDR3 DNA sequence: TGCGCCAGCAGCTTGGCCGGGGGATATACTGAAGCTTTCTTT. This sequence encodes CASSLAGGYTEAFF.

This clonotype was seen just once. V is TRBV24-1 and J is TRBJ2-7, with 7 positions matching TRBD1. The germline CDR1 and CDR2 sequences are KGHDR and SFDVKD. Unmatched junction bases numbered 13, after V lost 4 bases and J lost 2 bases. This CDR3 has 17 amino acids. The CDR3 region is CATSDNSGTESPYEQYF. The CDR3 DNA is TGTGCCACCAGTGACAATTCCGGGACAGAGTCTCCCTACGAGCAGTACTTC.

V and J are TRBV20-1 and TRBJ2-3; possible D gene TRBD2, 5 bases. Trimming removed 4 bases from V and 2 bases from J, with 13 bases in between. This CDR3 spans 14 amino acids. In germline, CDR1 is DFQATT, CDR2 SNEGSKA (reference sequence). CDR3 sequence reads: CSANDGKNTDTQYF. Here the CDR3 DNA reads TGCAGTGCTAATGACGGGAAGAACACAGATACGCAGTATTTT.

The chain links TRBV12-3 or TRBV12-4 to TRBJ2-2, with unresolved D. V was shortened by 0 bases and J by 5 bases, with 7 bases between the two germline ends. CDR3 length equals 14 residues. In DNA, the CDR3 is TGTGCCAGCAGTTTAGCCCTGGGGACCGGGGAGCTGTTTTTT. This sequence encodes CASSLALGTGELFF.

The CDR3 DNA sequence: TGCGCCAGCAGCTTGGTTCAAAACTATGGCTACACCTTC. Translation: CASSLVQNYGYTF. The V call is TRBV5-1, the J call TRBJ1-2; no definite D call. CDR1 is SGHRS and CDR2 is YFSETQ in the germline V gene. CDR3 size: 13 residues. V lost 0 bases and J 2 bases, leaving 5 bases between the germline ends.

This clonotype occurred a few times. The V gene is TRBV9, the J gene TRBJ1-2; tentatively, D is TRBD1 (5 bases). Germline V gene data show CDR1 as SGDLS and CDR2 as YYNGEE. V lost 0 bases and J lost 0, with 12 bases in between. The CDR3 covers 16 residues. The DNA for the CDR3 is TGTGCCAGCAGCGTAGAATCCCGGACACCTAACTATGGCTACACCTTC. Translation: CASSVESRTPNYGYTF.

This sequence joins TRBV12-3 or TRBV12-4 and TRBJ2-2; perhaps TRBD1 as D (5 bases). The CDR3 consists of 18 residues. V was shortened by 2 bases and J by 4 bases, with 20 bases between the two germline ends. The CDR3 DNA is TGTGCCAGCAGTTTAAAGGCCCTTTTCAACAGGCCCACCGGGGAGCTGTTTTTT. This encodes CASSLKALFNRPTGELFF.

To note about this clonotype: A much larger clone sits a single nucleotide away, making a read error possible. This chain joins TRBV5-1 and TRBJ1-1; D is uncertain. This CDR3 contains 13 residues. Per germline, CDR1 SGHRS and CDR2 YFSETQ. The CDR3 DNA reads as TGCGCCAGCGGCTTGGTGGTTGCGGATGAAGCTTTCTTT. Encoded protein: CASGLVVADEAFF.

This clonotype was observed many times. The CDR3 reads CASSKGQFVRDGVAKNIQYF. CDR3 in DNA: TGTGCCAGCAGCAAAGGTCAATTTGTCCGGGACGGAGTAGCCAAAAACATTCAGTACTTC. This chain connects TRBV21-1 to TRBJ2-4; TRBD1 reflects the table's D call only, with no check against the DNA. TRBV21-1 is described as a pseudogene. The CDR3 covers 20 residues.

On this clonotype itself: A read error is possible here, since a much larger clone lies one base away. J is TRBJ1-1 and V is TRBV5-1; perhaps TRBD1 as D (5 bases). This CDR3 spans 14 amino acids. Germline loops: CDR1 SGHRS, CDR2 YFSETQ. CDR3 sequence (DNA): TGCGCCAGCAGATTGGCCTTCAGGGCCCCCGGAGCTTTCTTT. It specifies CASRLAFRAPGAFF.

J is TRBJ1-2 and V is TRBV7-9; no clear D gene. Germline assignment: CDR1 SEHNR and CDR2 FQNEAQ (reference sequence). V dropped 4 bases and J dropped 4 bases, with 10 bases sitting between them. The CDR3 has 13 amino acids. CDR3 sequence (DNA): TGTGCCAGCAGCTCCCGAAGTAGCTATGGCTACACCTTC. This codes for CASSSRSSYGYTF.

CDR3 nucleotide sequence: TGCGCCAGCAGCCAAGGGTCAGGAGACAGGGGACCCTACAATGAGCAGTTCTTC. This sequence encodes CASSQGSGDRGPYNEQFF. This chain links TRBV4-3 with TRBJ2-1, with 8 nucleotides matching TRBD1. The CDR3 extends over 18 amino acids. Unmatched junction bases numbered 10, after V lost 1 base and J lost 2 bases. From germline, CDR1 is LGHNA and CDR2 YSLEER.

This rearrangement joins TRBV20-1 to TRBJ1-5; no definite D call. This CDR3 region has 14 residues. V gave up 2 bases and J gave up 0 bases, with 8 bases separating them. CDR1 is DFQATT, CDR2 SNEGSKA, per germline (reference sequence). CDR3 region: CSARTVYSNQPQHF. In DNA form, the CDR3 reads TGCAGTGCTAGAACAGTCTATAGCAATCAGCCCCAGCATTTT.

The chain joins TRBV5-6 to TRBJ2-3, with 8 bases aligning to TRBD2. V was clipped by 0 bases and J by 6 bases; unmatched bases: 6. The CDR3 has 15 amino acids. Germline V gene data show CDR1 as SGHDT and CDR2 as YYEEEE. The CDR3 region is CASSLVGGAGDTQYF. CDR3 DNA sequence: TGTGCCAGCAGCTTGGTCGGGGGGGCCGGGGATACGCAGTATTTT. The full variable domain, rest sourced from reference TRBV5-6 and TRBJ2-3, is DAGVTQSPTHLIKTRGQQVTLRCSPKSGHDTVSWYQQALGQGPQFIFQYYEEEERQRGNFPDRFSGHQFPNYSSELNVNALLLGDSALYLCASSLVGGAGDTQYFGPGTRLTVL.

This chain joins TRBV7-9 and TRBJ1-3; 8 nucleotides line up with TRBD1. This CDR3 has 15 residues. V was clipped by 0 bases and J by 2 bases; unmatched bases: 0. From germline, CDR1 is SEHNR and CDR2 FQNEAQ (reference sequence). CDR3 amino acids: CASSLATGAGNTIYF. Here the CDR3 DNA reads TGTGCCAGCAGCTTAGCGACAGGGGCTGGAAACACCATATATTTT.

The chain employs TRBV20-1 and TRBJ1-3, with no clear D. The CDR3 extends over 17 amino acids. The V gene's germline CDR1 is DFQATT and CDR2 SNEGSKA (reference sequence). Trimming left V 0 bases short and J 0 bases short, with 15 bases between. The CDR3 sequence: CSARDSKRSSSGNTIYF. The CDR3 nucleotides read TGCAGTGCTAGAGACTCGAAGAGGTCCAGCTCTGGAAACACCATATATTTT.

This rearrangement joins TRBV12-3 or TRBV12-4 to TRBJ2-1; 9 positions agree with TRBD2. This CDR3 is 18 amino acids long. The ends lost 0 bases at V and 0 bases at J; junction bases unmatched: 6. CDR3 sequence (DNA): TGTGCCAGCAGTTTAGCTAGCGGGAGCTACCTCTCCTACAATGAGCAGTTCTTC. Translated: CASSLASGSYLSYNEQFF.

J is TRBJ2-2 and V is TRBV2, with TRBD2 matching 8 bases. CDR1 is SNHLY, CDR2 FYNNEI, per germline. With 8 bases clipped from V and 3 bases from J, the junction kept 2 bases outside the gene matches. The CDR3 consists of 13 residues. Written as DNA, the CDR3 is TGTGCCAGCCGACTAGCGTACACCGGGGAGCTGTTTTTT. Translating it yields CASRLAYTGELFF.

V usage is TRBV5-5 and J usage is TRBJ2-6, with D possibly matching TRBD1 (6 bases). This CDR3 comprises 15 residues. Trimming removed 2 bases at V and 4 bases at J, with 10 bases between. Germline CDR1 reads SGHKS; CDR2 reads YYEKEE (reference sequence). The CDR3 loop is CASSFLGTGANVLTF. The DNA of the CDR3 is TGTGCCAGCAGCTTTTTAGGGACAGGGGCCAACGTCCTGACTTTC.

This clonotype was detected many times. CDR3 bases: TGCGCCAGCAGCTCTAGTCGAGGCACTGAAGCTTTCTTT. Translation: CASSSSRGTEAFF. V gene TRBV5-1 combines with J gene TRBJ1-1; D is unresolved. Germline values: CDR1 SGHRS, CDR2 YFSETQ. V shed 3 bases and J shed 4 bases, with 10 bases lying between them. The CDR3 is made up of 13 amino acids.

The chain is built from TRBV20-1 and TRBJ2-1, with TRBD2 matching 14 bases. V was pared by 6 bases and J by 7 bases, with 8 bases of the junction left unmatched. Germline V lookup: CDR1 DFQATT, CDR2 SNEGSKA (reference sequence). The CDR3 spans 15 residues. This CDR3 is CSARGTSGGTNEQFF. CDR3 coding DNA: TGCAGTGCACGAGGGACTAGCGGGGGTACAAATGAGCAGTTCTTC.

This clonotype occurred a few times. The J gene is TRBJ1-4, the V gene TRBV20-1; 7 nucleotides line up with TRBD1. The germline V gene has CDR1 DFQATT and CDR2 SNEGSKA (reference sequence). CDR3 length equals 20 residues. V lost 0 bases to trimming and J lost 6 bases; unmatched junction nucleotides: 22. CDR3 nucleotides: TGCAGTGCTAGAGAGAAAGGGAGGACAGGCCCCTATGGATGGGATGAAAAACTGTTTTTT. This gives the protein CSAREKGRTGPYGWDEKLFF.

This clonotype appeared a few times. The chain combines TRBV29-1 with TRBJ1-5; 9 bases map to TRBD1. The trim removed 1 base at V and 11 bases at J, leaving 6 bases unmatched. CDR1 and CDR2 (germline): SQVTM, ANQGSEA. The CDR3 has 13 residues. The CDR3 DNA follows: TGCAGCGTTGAAGCTCCGGGACAGGGCGCCCAGCATTTT. It yields the protein CSVEAPGQGAQHF. Drawing the rest from reference TRBV29-1 and TRBJ1-5, the complete variable domain is SAVISQKPSRDICQRGTSLTIQCQVDSQVTMMFWYRQQPGQSLTLIATANQGSEATYESGFVIDKFPISRPNLTFSTLTVSNMSPEDSSIYLCSVEAPGQGAQHFGDGTRLSIL.

The V and J genes are TRBV5-1 and TRBJ2-3, with 10 bases identical to TRBD2. This CDR3 has 14 amino acids. Germline CDR1 is SGHRS and CDR2 is YFSETQ. V shed 1 base and J 4 bases; nucleotides not matched to a gene: 0. This CDR3 is CASSLTSGADTQYF. CDR3 DNA: TGCGCCAGCAGCTTGACTAGCGGGGCAGATACGCAGTATTTT. The entire variable domain, with the rest obtained from reference TRBV5-1 and TRBJ2-3, is as follows: KAGVTQTPRYLIKTRGQQVTLSCSPISGHRSVSWYQQTPGQGLQFLFEYFSETQRNKGNFPGRFSGRQFSNSRSEMNVSTLELGDSALYLCASSLTSGADTQYFGPGTRLTVL.

This clonotype was detected many times. The rearrangement links TRBV10-3 to TRBJ2-2; D may be TRBD1 (5 bases). Trimming shortened V by 8 bases and J by 0 bases, and 13 bases separated the two germline ends. CDR3 length: 15 residues. Germline lookup yields CDR1 ENHRY and CDR2 SYGVKD. The CDR3: CAISVGPANTGELFF. The CDR3 DNA follows: TGTGCCATCTCCGTGGGGCCGGCGAACACCGGGGAGCTGTTTTTT.

The rearrangement joins TRBV10-3 to TRBJ2-1; no clear D. Trimming took off 0 bases at V and 7 bases at J, with 4 bases between the two ends. The CDR3 has 12 amino acids. The germline gives CDR1 ENHRY, CDR2 SYGVKD. DNA of the CDR3: TGTGCCATCAGTGAGTCGTGGAATGAGCAGTTCTTC. Translating gives CAISESWNEQFF.